This T cell receptor beta chain appears in the sequencing data of a study of T cells after yellow fever vaccination. Points from the study as a whole: Post-booster repertoires contained most primary-vaccination clones again (approximately 97% CD4, about 90% CD8). Abundant clonotypes from the bulk population could contaminate FACS-sorted repertoires.

For this clonotype: Its antigen remains unidentified.

CDR1 and CDR2 from the germline V gene are MNHNS and SASEGT. V shed 3 bases and J shed 8 bases, with 10 bases lying between them. The CDR3 runs 12 residues. They built TCR cDNA with 5'RACE template switching, a step that put in a universal primer site and UMIs. TCRdb ran MiXCR on the 5' RACE reads and lists one entry per CDR3 protein. Among around 530,000 distinct CDR3 sequences listed, about a sixth were seen once. This chain connects TRBV6-1 to TRBJ2-5, with D possibly being TRBD1 or TRBD2 (5 bases each). This receptor was taken from a young man who received the YFV17D yellow fever vaccine. The specimen was PBMCs, collected 5 days after the first yellow fever vaccination. CDR3 in amino acids: CASSELRDTQYF. CDR3 DNA sequence: TGTGCCAGCAGTGAGCTCCGGGACACCCAGTACTTC.